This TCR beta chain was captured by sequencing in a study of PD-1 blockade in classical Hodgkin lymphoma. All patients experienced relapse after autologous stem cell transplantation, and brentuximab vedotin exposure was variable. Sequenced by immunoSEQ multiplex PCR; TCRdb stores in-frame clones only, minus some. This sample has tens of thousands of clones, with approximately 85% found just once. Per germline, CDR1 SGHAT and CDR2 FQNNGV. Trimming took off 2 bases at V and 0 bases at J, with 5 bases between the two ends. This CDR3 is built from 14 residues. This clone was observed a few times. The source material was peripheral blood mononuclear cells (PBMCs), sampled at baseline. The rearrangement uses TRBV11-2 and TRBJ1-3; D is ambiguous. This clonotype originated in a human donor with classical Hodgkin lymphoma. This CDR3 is CASSLRHSGNTIYF. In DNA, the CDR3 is TGTGCCAGCAGCTTACGGCACTCTGGAAACACCATATATTTT. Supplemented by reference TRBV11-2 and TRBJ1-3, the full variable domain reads EAGVAQSPRYKIIEKRQSVAFWCNPISGHATLYWYQQILGQGPKLLIQFQNNGVVDDSQLPKDRFSAERLKGVDSTLKIQPAKLEDSAVYLCASSLRHSGNTIYFGEGSWLTVV.